The TCR beta chain under discussion was sequenced for a study of blood T cell repertoires in COVID-19. Study at large: T cells, B-cell-depleted T cells, or PBMCs provided the cDNA or gDNA that served as material.

There are 14 residues in the CDR3. The germline V and J ends were trimmed by 2 bases and 2 bases, with 11 bases remaining between them. Germline V gene lookup returns CDR1 SQVTM and CDR2 ANQGSEA. Sequencing was performed with immunoSEQ multiplex PCR; in TCRdb, only in-frame clones are kept and a portion is missing. The top ten hold less than 4% of the sample, which has about 160,000 clones, about 86% seen once. Participants spanned ages roughly 18 to 90 years and resided in about 24 US areas. V gene TRBV29-1 combines with J gene TRBJ2-3; TRBD2 might be the D (5 bases). Sequenced: PBMCs or T cells enriched from blood (not recorded which). The sequence was obtained from a woman in her forties or fifties in a cohort exposed to, infected with or recovered from COVID-19 (not recorded which). The CDR3 sequence is CSVERGRITDTQYF. CDR3 sequence (DNA): TGCAGCGTTGAACGAGGGAGAATCACAGATACGCAGTATTTT.